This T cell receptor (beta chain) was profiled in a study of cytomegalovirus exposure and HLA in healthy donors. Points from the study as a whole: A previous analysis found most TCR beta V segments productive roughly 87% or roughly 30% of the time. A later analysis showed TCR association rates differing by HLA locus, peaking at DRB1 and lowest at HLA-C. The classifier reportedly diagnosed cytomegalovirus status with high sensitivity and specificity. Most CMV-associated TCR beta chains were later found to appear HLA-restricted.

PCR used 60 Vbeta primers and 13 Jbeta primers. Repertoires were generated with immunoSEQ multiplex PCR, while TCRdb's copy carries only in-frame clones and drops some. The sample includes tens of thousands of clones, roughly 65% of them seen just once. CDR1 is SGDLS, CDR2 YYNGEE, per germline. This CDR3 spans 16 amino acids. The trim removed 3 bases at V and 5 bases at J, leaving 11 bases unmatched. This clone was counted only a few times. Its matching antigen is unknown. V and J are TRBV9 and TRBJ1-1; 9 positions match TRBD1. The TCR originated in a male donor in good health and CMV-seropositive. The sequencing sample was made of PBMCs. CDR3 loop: CASSAGGTGLRTEAFF. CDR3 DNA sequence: TGTGCCAGCAGCGCGGGGGGGACAGGGTTACGGACTGAAGCTTTCTTT.